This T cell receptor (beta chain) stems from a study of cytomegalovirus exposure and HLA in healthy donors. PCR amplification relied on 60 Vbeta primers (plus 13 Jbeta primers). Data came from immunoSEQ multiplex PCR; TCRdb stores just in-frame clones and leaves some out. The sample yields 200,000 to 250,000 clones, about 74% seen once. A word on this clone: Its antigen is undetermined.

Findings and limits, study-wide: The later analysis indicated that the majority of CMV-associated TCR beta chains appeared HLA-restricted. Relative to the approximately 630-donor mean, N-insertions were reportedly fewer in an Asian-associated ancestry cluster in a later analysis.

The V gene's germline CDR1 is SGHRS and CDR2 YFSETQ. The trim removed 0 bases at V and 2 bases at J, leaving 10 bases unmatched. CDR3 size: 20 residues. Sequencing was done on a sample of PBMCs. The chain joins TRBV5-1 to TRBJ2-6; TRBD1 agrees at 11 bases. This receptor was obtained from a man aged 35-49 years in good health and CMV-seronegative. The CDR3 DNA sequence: TGCGCCAGCAGCTTGGGATCGGGGGACAGGGGGGTGACTGGGGCCAACGTCCTGACTTTC. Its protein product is CASSLGSGDRGVTGANVLTF.